The present T cell receptor beta chain was sequenced within a study of blood T cell repertoires in COVID-19. Repertoires were generated with immunoSEQ multiplex PCR, while TCRdb's copy carries only in-frame clones and drops some. The table includes 120,000 to 150,000 clones, around 86% detected once. Germline-derived CDR1 and CDR2 are LGHNA and YSLEER. CDR3 size: 14 residues. With 0 bases removed from V and 2 bases from J, the gap between germline ends came to 8 bases. The sequencing sample was made of peripheral blood. The chain uses TRBV4-3 and TRBJ2-7; D is unresolved. This clonotype was obtained from a man aged 50-60 years who had recovered from COVID-19. The CDR3 protein is CASSQESVTYEQYF. Here the CDR3 DNA reads TGCGCCAGCAGCCAAGAATCTGTAACCTACGAGCAGTACTTC.